This T cell receptor (beta chain) was obtained from a study of blood T cells in healthy people across ages. The CDR3 length is 15 residues. Germline V lookup: CDR1 MNHEY, CDR2 SMNVEV (reference sequence). V was pared by 7 bases and J by 3 bases, with 18 bases between. A second PCR, run for about 7 to 11 cycles, used a sample-barcoded 5' primer plus a J-beta primer mix. TCRdb processed the 5' RACE reads anew with MiXCR; each CDR3 protein has one entry. The table records around 1.1 million distinct CDR3 sequences, about two fifths of them present only once. This clonotype was found a few times. The chain combines TRBV27 with TRBJ1-1; possibly TRBD1 for D (6 bases). The sequence came from a man younger than 35 in good health. Sequenced input: blood. DNA of the CDR3: TGTGCCAGCATAGGTTACGGGGGCGCGCACACTGAAGCTTTCTTT. Protein sequence: CASIGYGGAHTEAFF.